The rows below give T cell receptor beta chains drawn from one sample of a study of tumour-infiltrating T cells in Burkitt lymphoma. Clones were sequenced by immunoSEQ multiplex PCR, and TCRdb holds only the in-frame ones, with some missing. The sample shows about 2,100 clones, around 15% of them seen only once. The material sequenced was tumor tissue from a relapse. The origin of the receptors is a human donor with relapsed Burkitt lymphoma. Each CDR3 is given with its conserved first and last residue. A D gene is named only where the DNA matches it firmly. Clone size is not always given. Where it is, it says once, few, many or a class for expanded clones.

d_gene: NA; j_gene: TRBJ1-4; v_gene: TRBV27; abundance: few; CDR3aa: CASSVGLSPEKLFF; CDR3nt: TGTGCCAGCAGTGTAGGCCTCAGCCCTGAAAAACTGTTTTTT
d_gene: TRBD1; j_gene: TRBJ1-5; v_gene: TRBV11-2; abundance: NA; CDR3aa: CASSLDAGTGGDQPQHF; CDR3nt: TGTGCCAGCAGCCTCGATGCCGGGACAGGGGGCGATCAGCCCCAGCATTTT
d_gene: NA; j_gene: TRBJ2-3; v_gene: TRBV28; abundance: NA; CDR3aa: CASSLNSGLAIHGTDTQYF; CDR3nt: TGTGCCAGCAGTTTAAACTCGGGGTTGGCTATCCACGGCACAGATACGCAGTATTTT
d_gene: TRBD2; j_gene: TRBJ2-1; v_gene: TRBV27; abundance: NA; CDR3aa: CASSPSGTSYNEQFF; CDR3nt: TGTGCCAGCAGCCCCAGCGGGACTTCCTACAATGAGCAGTTCTTC
d_gene: NA; j_gene: TRBJ2-1; v_gene: TRBV27; abundance: few; CDR3aa: CASSWWGWNEQFF; CDR3nt: TGTGCCAGCAGTTGGTGGGGTTGGAATGAGCAGTTCTTC
d_gene: TRBD1; j_gene: TRBJ1-1; v_gene: TRBV19; abundance: few; CDR3aa: CASSIVGTGLNTEAFF; CDR3nt: TGTGCCAGTAGTATAGTAGGGACAGGATTGAACACTGAAGCTTTCTTT
d_gene: NA; j_gene: TRBJ2-3; v_gene: TRBV18; abundance: NA; CDR3aa: CASSVTGISTDTQYF; CDR3nt: TGTGCCAGCTCAGTAACAGGGATTAGCACAGATACGCAGTATTTT
d_gene: NA; j_gene: TRBJ1-2; v_gene: TRBV5-5; abundance: NA; CDR3aa: CASSSDRLYGYTF; CDR3nt: TGTGCCAGCAGCTCCGATCGACTCTATGGCTACACCTTC
d_gene: TRBD2; j_gene: TRBJ2-5; v_gene: TRBV10-2; abundance: few; CDR3aa: CASGLAGYQETQYF; CDR3nt: TGCGCCAGCGGATTAGCGGGGTACCAAGAGACCCAGTACTTC
d_gene: NA; j_gene: TRBJ1-5; v_gene: TRBV28; abundance: NA; CDR3aa: CASSSDGNNQPQHF; CDR3nt: TGTGCCAGCAGTTCAGACGGGAATAATCAGCCCCAGCATTTT
d_gene: NA; j_gene: TRBJ2-7; v_gene: TRBV13; abundance: large; CDR3aa: CASSSVGDHAPYEQYF; CDR3nt: TGTGCCAGCAGCTCGGTAGGGGATCACGCCCCCTACGAGCAGTACTTC
d_gene: NA; j_gene: TRBJ2-1; v_gene: TRBV5-6; abundance: few; CDR3aa: CASRGLYNEQFF; CDR3nt: TGTGCCAGCAGGGGGCTATACAATGAGCAGTTCTTC
d_gene: NA; j_gene: TRBJ2-3; v_gene: TRBV2; abundance: NA; CDR3aa: CASREGQLTDTQYF; CDR3nt: TGTGCCAGCAGGGAGGGACAGCTCACAGATACGCAGTATTTT
d_gene: NA; j_gene: TRBJ1-2; v_gene: TRBV6-5; abundance: once; CDR3aa: CASSYKTGLGYTF; CDR3nt: TGTGCCAGCAGTTACAAAACAGGGCTCGGCTACACCTTC
d_gene: NA; j_gene: TRBJ1-5; v_gene: TRBV28; abundance: NA; CDR3aa: CASINYPLLEPQHF; CDR3nt: TGTGCCAGCATCAACTACCCCCTCTTGGAGCCCCAGCATTTT
d_gene: TRBD2; j_gene: TRBJ2-1; v_gene: TRBV9; abundance: few; CDR3aa: CASSDPGTSGDNEQFF; CDR3nt: TGTGCCAGCAGCGACCCCGGGACTAGCGGAGACAATGAGCAGTTCTTC
d_gene: NA; j_gene: TRBJ1-1; v_gene: TRBV18; abundance: NA; CDR3aa: CASSPKGSIAFF; CDR3nt: TGTGCCAGCTCACCAAAAGGGTCTATAGCTTTCTTT